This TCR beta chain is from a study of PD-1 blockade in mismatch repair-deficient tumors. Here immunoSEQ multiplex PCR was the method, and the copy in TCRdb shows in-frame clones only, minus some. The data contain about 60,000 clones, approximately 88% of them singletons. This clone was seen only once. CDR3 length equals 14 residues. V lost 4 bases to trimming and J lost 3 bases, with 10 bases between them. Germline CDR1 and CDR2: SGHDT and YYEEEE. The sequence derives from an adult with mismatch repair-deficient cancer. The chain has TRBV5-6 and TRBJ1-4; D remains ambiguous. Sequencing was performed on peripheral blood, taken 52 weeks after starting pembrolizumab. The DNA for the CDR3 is TGTGCCAGCAGCCCGGACGGATCTAATGAAAAACTGTTTTTT. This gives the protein CASSPDGSNEKLFF.